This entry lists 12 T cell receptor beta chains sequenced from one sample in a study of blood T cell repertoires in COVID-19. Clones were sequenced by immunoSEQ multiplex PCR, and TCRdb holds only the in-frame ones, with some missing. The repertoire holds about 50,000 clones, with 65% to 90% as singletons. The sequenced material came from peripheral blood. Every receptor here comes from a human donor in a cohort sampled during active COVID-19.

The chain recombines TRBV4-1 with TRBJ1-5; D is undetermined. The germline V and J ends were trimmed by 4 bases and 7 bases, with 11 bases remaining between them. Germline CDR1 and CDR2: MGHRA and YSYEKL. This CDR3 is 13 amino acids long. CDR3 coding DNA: TGCGCCAGCAGCCGGGGAGGAGGGCAGCCCCAGCATTTT. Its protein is CASSRGGGQPQHF.

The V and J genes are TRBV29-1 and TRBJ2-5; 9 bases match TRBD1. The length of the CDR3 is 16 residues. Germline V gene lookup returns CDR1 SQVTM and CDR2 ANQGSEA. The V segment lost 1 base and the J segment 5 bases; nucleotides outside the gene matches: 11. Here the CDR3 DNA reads TGCAGCGTTGAAGGGGGGACAGGGCCACATGGGGAGACCCAGTACTTC. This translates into CSVEGGTGPHGETQYF.

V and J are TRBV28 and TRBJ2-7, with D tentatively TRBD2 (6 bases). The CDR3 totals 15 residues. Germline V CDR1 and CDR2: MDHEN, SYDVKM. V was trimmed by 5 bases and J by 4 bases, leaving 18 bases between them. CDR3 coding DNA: TGTGCCAGCAGTCCGACGGGGAGGCAGCAGTACGAGCAGTACTTC. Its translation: CASSPTGRQQYEQYF.

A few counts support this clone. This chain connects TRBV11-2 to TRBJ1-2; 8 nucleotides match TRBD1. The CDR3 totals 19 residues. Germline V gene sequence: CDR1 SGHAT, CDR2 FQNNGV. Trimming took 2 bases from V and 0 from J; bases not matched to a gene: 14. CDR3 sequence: CASSLPLGQGPFTNYGYTF. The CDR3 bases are TGTGCCAGCAGCTTACCTCTTGGACAGGGCCCTTTTACTAACTATGGCTACACCTTC.

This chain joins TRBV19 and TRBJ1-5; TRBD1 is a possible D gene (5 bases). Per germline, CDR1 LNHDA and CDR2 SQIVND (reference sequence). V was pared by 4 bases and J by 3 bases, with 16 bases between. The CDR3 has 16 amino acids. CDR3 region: CASSTGPGGVNQPQHF. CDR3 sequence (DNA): TGTGCCAGTAGTACGGGTCCCGGGGGGGTCAATCAGCCCCAGCATTTT.

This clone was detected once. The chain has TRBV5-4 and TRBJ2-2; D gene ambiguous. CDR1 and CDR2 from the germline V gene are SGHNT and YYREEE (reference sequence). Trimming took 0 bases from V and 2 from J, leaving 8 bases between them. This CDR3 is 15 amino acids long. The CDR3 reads CASSLGGVNTGELFF. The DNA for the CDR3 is TGTGCCAGCAGCTTGGGAGGAGTAAACACCGGGGAGCTGTTTTTT.

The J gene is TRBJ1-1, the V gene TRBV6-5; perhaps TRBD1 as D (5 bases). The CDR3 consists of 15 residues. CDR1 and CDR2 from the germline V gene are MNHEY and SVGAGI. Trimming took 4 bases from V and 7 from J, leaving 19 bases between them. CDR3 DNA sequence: TGTGCCAGCAGTTTTACGGGGGACTTGAACGGTGAAGCTTTCTTT. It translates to CASSFTGDLNGEAFF.

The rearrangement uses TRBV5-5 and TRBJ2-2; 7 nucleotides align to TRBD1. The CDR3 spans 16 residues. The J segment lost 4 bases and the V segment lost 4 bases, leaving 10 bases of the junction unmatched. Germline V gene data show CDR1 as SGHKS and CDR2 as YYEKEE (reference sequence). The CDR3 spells CASSPGQRLSTGELFF. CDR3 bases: TGTGCCAGCAGCCCGGGACAGAGACTTTCCACCGGGGAGCTGTTTTTT.

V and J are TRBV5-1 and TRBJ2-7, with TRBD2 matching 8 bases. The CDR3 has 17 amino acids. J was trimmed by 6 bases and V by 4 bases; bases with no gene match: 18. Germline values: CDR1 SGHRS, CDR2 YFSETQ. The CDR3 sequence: CASSPGGLTGGPSEQYF. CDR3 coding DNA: TGCGCCAGCAGCCCTGGAGGGCTAACGGGAGGGCCGTCCGAGCAGTACTTC.

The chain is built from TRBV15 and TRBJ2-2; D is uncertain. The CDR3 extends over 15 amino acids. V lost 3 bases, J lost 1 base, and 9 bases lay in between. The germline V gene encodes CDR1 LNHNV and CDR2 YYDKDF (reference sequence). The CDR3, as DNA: TGTGCCACCAGCAGTTCACAGAAGAACACCGGGGAGCTGTTTTTT. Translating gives CATSSSQKNTGELFF.

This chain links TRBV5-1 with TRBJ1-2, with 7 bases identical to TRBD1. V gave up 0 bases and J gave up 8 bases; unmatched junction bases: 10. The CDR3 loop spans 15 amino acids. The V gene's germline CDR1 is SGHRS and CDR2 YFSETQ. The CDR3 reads CASSLDQGGILGYTF. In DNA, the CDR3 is TGCGCCAGCAGCTTGGATCAAGGGGGCATTTTAGGCTACACCTTC.

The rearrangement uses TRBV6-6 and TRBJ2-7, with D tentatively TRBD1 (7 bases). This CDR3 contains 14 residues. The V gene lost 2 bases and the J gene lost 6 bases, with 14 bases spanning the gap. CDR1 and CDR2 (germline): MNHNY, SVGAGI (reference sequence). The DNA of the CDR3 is TGTGCCAGCAGTTACAGTCAGGGGGGAGGCGAGCAGTACTTC. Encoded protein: CASSYSQGGGEQYF.